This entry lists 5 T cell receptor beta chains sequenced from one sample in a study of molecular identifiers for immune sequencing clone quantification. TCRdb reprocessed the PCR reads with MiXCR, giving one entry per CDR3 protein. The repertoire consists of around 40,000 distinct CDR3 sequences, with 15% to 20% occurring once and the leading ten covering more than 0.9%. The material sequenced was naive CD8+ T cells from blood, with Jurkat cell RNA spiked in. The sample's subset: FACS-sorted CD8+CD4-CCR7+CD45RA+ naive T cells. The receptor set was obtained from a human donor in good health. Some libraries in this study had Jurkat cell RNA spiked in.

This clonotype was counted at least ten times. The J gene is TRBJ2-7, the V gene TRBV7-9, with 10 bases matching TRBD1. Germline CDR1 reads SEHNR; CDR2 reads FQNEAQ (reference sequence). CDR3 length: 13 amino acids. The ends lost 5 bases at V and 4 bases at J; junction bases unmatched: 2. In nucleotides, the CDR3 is TGTGCCAGCAGCGGACAGGGGGGGTACGAGCAGTACTTC. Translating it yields CASSGQGGYEQYF. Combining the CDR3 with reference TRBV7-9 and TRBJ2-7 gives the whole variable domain DTGVSQNPRHKITKRGQNVTFRCDPISEHNRLYWYRQTLGQGPEFLTYFQNEAQLEKSRLLSDRFSAERPKGSFSTLEIQRTEQGDSAMYLCASSGQGGYEQYFGPGTRLTVT.

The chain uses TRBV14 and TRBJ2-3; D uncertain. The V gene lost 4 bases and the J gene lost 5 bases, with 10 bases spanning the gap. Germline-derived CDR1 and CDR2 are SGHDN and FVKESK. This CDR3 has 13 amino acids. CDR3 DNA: TGTGCCAGCAGCCCATACCATGGAGATACGCAGTATTTT. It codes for CASSPYHGDTQYF.

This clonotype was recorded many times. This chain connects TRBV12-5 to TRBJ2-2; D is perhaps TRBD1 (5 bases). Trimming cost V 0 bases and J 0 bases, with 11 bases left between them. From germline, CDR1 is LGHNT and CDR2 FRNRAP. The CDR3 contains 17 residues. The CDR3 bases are TGTGCTAGTGGTTTGGTATTCGACAGAACGAACACCGGGGAGCTGTTTTTT. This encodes CASGLVFDRTNTGELFF.

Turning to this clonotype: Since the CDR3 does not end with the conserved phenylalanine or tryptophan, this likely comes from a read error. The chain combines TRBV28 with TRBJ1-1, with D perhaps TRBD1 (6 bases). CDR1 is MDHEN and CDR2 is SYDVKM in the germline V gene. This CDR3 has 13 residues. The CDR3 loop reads CASKNRADTEAFL. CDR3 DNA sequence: TGTGCAAGCAAGAACAGGGCGGATACTGAAGCTTTCTTA.

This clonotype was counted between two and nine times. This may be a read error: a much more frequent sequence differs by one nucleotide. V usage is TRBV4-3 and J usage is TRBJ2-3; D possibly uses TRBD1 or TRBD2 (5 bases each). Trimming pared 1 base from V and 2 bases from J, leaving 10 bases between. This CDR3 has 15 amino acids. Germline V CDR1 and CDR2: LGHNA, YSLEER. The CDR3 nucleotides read TGCGCCAGCAGCCAAGGTAGGGGAGTCACAGATACGCAGTATTTT. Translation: CASSQGRGVTDTQYF.